This TCR beta chain stems from a study of blood T cells in healthy people across ages. Next came a second PCR, run for about 6 to 12 cycles, which used a sample-barcoded 5' primer along with a J-beta primer mix. MiXCR, applied by TCRdb to the 5' RACE reads, yields one record per CDR3 protein. The sample carries hundreds of thousands of distinct CDR3 sequences, approximately 31% recorded once. Per germline, CDR1 DFQATT and CDR2 SNEGSKA (reference sequence). Trimming stripped 3 bases from V and 2 bases from J, with 21 bases between. This CDR3 is 17 amino acids long. This clonotype was sampled from a woman of 80 years or more in good health. Input material: blood. V and J are TRBV20-1 and TRBJ2-3; D may be TRBD2 (7 bases). For the CDR3, the DNA is TGCAGTGCTAGTCCCCCCGGGGGGCGATGGGACACAGATACGCAGTATTTT. It codes for CSASPPGGRWDTDTQYF.